This TCR beta chain was captured in a study of T cells in Graves' hyperthyroidism and ophthalmopathy. In this sample, this clonotype turned up many times. The CDR3 contains 15 residues. Germline-derived CDR1 and CDR2 are SGHAT and FQNNGV. Trimming shortened V by 4 bases and J by 5 bases, and 17 bases separated the two germline ends. TCR beta CDR3 region amplification was performed from RNA transcripts. HTBI primers were employed in a first-round RT-PCR of the TCR CDR3. TCRdb processed the multiplex PCR reads anew with MiXCR; each CDR3 protein has one entry. The table shows a few hundred thousand distinct CDR3 sequences, with 16% occurring only once.

Sequencing input: blood. The receptor was derived from a woman aged 35 to 49 with Graves' ophthalmopathy. The gene calls are TRBV11-2 and TRBJ2-5, with a possible D match to TRBD1 (6 bases). The CDR3 region is CASSSQTGNWETQYF. CDR3 nucleotide sequence: TGTGCCAGCAGCTCCCAAACAGGGAATTGGGAGACCCAGTACTTC.